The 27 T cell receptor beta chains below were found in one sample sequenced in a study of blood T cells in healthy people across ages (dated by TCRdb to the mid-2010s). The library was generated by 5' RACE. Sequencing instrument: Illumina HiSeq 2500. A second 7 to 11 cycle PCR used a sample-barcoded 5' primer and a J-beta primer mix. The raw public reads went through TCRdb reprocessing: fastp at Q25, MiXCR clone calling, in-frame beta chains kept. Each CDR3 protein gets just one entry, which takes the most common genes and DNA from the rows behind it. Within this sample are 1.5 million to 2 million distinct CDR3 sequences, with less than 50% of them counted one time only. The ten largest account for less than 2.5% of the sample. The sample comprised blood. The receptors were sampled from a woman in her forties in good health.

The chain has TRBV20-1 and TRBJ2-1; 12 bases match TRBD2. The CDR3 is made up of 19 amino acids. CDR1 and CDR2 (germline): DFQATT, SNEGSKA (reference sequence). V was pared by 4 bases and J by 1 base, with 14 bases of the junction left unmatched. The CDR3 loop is CSANNPGLAGQTSYNEQFF. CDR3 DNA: TGCAGTGCTAACAATCCTGGACTAGCGGGACAAACTTCCTACAATGAGCAGTTCTTC.

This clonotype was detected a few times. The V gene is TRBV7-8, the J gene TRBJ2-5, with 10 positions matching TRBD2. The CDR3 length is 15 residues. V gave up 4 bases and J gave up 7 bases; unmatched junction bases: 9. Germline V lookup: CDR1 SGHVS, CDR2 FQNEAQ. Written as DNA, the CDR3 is TGTGCCAGCAGCTCGCTAGCGGGGGCCCTCGGGACCCAGTACTTC. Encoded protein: CASSSLAGALGTQYF. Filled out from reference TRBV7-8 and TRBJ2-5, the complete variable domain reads GAGVSQSPRYKVAKRGQDVALRCDPISGHVSLFWYQQALGQGPEFLTYFQNEAQLDKSGLPSDRFFAERPEGSVSTLKIQRTQQEDSAVYLCASSSLAGALGTQYFGPGTRLLVL.

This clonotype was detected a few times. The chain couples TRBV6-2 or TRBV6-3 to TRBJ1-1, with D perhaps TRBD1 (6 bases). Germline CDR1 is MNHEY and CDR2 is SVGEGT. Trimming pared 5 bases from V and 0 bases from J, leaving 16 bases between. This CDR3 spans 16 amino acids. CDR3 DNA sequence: TGTGCCAGCAGTCAGGGGCCGGGACGGATGAACACTGAAGCTTTCTTT. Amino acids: CASSQGPGRMNTEAFF.

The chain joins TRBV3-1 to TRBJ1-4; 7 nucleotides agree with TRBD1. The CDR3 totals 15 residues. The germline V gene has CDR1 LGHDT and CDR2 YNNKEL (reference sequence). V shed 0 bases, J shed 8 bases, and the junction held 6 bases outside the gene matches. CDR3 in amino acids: CASSQDQGQSEKLFF. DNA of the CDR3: TGTGCCAGCAGCCAAGACCAGGGACAGAGCGAAAAACTGTTTTTT.

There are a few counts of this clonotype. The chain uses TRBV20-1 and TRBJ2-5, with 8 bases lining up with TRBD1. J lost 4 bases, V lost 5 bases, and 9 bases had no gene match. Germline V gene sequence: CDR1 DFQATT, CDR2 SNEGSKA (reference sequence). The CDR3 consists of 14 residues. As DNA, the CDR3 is TGCAGTGCTCGGGACAGGACTGCAGGAGAGACCCAGTACTTC. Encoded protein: CSARDRTAGETQYF.

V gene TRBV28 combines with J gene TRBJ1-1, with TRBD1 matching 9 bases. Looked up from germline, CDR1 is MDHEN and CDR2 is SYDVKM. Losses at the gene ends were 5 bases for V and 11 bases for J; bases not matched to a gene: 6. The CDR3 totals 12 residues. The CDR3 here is CASSVLGTGAFF. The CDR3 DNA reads TGTGCCAGCAGTGTCCTCGGGACAGGGGCTTTCTTT.

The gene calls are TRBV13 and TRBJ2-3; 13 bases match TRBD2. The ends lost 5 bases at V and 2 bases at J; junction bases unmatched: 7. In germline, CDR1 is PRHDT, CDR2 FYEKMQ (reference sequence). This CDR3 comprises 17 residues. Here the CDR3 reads CASSARLAGGATDTQYF. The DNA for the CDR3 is TGTGCCAGCAGCGCCCGACTAGCGGGGGGTGCCACAGATACGCAGTATTTT.

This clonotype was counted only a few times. This CDR3 is CASSLEEAVLFF. The CDR3 DNA reads as TGTGCCAGCAGTTTAGAGGAAGCGGTGCTGTTCTTC. The rearrangement joins TRBV12-3 or TRBV12-4 to TRBJ2-1; possible D gene TRBD2, 5 bases. V was trimmed by 1 base and J by 15 bases, leaving 13 bases between them. The CDR3 is made up of 12 amino acids.

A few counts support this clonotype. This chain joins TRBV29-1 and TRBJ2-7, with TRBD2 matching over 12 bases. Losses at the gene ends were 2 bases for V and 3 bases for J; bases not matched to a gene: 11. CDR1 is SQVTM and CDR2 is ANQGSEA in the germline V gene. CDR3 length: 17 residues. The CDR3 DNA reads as TGCAGCGTTGAAAGGCAGGCTAGCGGGGGGGTTCGCTACGAGCAGTACTTC. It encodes CSVERQASGGVRYEQYF.

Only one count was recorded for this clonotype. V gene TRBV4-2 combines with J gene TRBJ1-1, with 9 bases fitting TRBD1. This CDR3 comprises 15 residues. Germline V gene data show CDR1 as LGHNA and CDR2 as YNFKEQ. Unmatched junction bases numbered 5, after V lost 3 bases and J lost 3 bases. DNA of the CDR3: TGTGCCAGCAGCCAGCCGTGGGACAGGGACACTGAAGCTTTCTTT. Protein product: CASSQPWDRDTEAFF.

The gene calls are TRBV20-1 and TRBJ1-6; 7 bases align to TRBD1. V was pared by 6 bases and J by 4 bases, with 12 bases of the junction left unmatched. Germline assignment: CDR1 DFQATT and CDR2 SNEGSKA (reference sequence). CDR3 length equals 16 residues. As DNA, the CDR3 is TGCAGTGCCCTGAAGAGGGGGCGAGGATATAATTCACCCCTCCACTTT. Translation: CSALKRGRGYNSPLHF.

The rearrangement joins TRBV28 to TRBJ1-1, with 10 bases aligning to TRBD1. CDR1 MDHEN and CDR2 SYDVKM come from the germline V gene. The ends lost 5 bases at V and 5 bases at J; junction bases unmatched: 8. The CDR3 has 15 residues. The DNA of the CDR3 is TGTGCCAGCAGTCCCGGGACAGGGGATAAGACTGAAGCTTTCTTT. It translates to CASSPGTGDKTEAFF.

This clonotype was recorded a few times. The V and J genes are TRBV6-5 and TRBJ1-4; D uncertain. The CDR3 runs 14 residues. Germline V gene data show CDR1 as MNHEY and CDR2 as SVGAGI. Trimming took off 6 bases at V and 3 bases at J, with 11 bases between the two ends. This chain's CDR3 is CASRGWSPNEKLFF. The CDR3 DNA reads TGTGCCAGCAGGGGGTGGTCCCCTAATGAAAAACTGTTTTTT.

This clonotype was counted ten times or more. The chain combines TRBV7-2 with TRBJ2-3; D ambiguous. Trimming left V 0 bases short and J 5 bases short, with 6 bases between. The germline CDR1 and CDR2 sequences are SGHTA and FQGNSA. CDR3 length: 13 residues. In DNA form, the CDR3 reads TGTGCCAGCAGCTTAGCGCCGGGAGATACGCAGTATTTT. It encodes CASSLAPGDTQYF.

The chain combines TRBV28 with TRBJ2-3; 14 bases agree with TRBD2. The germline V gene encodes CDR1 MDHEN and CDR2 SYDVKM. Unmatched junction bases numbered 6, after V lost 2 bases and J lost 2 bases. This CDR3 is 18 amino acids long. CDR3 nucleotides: TGTGCCAGCAGTTTAACCCAGGGACTAGCGGGGGACACAGATACGCAGTATTTT. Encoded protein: CASSLTQGLAGDTDTQYF.

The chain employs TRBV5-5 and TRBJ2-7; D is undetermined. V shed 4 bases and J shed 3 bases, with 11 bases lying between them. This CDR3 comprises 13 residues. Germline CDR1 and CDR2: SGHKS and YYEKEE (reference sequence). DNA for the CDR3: TGTGCCAGCAGCCCGGACGGAGACTACGAGCAGTACTTC. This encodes CASSPDGDYEQYF. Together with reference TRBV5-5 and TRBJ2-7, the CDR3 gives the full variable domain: DAGVTQSPTHLIKTRGQQVTLRCSPISGHKSVSWYQQVLGQGPQFIFQYYEKEERGRGNFPDRFSARQFPNYSSELNVNALLLGDSALYLCASSPDGDYEQYFGPGTRLTVT.

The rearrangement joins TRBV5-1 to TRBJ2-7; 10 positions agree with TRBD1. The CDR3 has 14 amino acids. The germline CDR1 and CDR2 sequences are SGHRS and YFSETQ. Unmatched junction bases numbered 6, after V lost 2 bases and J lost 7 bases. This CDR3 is CASSFDRGHNEQYF. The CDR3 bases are TGCGCCAGCAGCTTCGACAGGGGGCACAATGAGCAGTACTTC.

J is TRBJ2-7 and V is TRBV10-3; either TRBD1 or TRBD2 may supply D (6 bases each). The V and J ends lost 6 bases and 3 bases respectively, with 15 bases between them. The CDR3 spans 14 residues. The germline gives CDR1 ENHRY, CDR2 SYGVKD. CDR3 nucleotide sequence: TGTGCCATCAGGGAGGCCGGGGGCCTCTACGAGCAGTACTTC. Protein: CAIREAGGLYEQYF.

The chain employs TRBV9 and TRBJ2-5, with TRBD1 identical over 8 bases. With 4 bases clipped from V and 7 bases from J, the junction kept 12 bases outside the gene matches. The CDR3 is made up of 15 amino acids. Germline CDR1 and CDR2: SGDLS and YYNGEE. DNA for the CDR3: TGTGCCAGCAGCCCGTCCGGGACAGGCAGTGGGACCCAGTACTTC. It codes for CASSPSGTGSGTQYF.

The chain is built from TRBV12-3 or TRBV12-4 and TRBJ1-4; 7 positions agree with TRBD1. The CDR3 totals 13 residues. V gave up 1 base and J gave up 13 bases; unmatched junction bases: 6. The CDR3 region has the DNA TGTGCCAGCAGTTTAGGACAGGGCCCAAGACTGTTTTTT. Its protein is CASSLGQGPRLFF.

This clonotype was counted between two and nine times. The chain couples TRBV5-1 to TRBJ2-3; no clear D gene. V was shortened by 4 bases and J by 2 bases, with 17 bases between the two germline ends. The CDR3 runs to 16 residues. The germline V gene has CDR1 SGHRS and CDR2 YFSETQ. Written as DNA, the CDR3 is TGCGCCAGCAGCCCCCGTACTGGAACACTCACAGATACGCAGTATTTT. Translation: CASSPRTGTLTDTQYF.

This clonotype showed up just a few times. The CDR3 bases are TGTGCCAGCAGCTTGGGCCAGGGAAGACAGTTCTTC. Protein product: CASSLGQGRQFF. This chain links TRBV11-3 with TRBJ2-1, with a tentative D call TRBD1 (5 bases). CDR3 length: 12 residues. With 3 bases removed from V and 13 bases from J, the gap between germline ends came to 13 bases. Per germline, CDR1 SGHNT and CDR2 YENEEA.

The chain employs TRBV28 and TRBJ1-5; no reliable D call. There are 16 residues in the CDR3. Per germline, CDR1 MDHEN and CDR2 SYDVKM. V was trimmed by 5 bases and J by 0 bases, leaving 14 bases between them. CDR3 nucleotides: TGTGCCAGCAGTCTCCCGGGGATTTATAGCAATCAGCCCCAGCATTTT. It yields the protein CASSLPGIYSNQPQHF.

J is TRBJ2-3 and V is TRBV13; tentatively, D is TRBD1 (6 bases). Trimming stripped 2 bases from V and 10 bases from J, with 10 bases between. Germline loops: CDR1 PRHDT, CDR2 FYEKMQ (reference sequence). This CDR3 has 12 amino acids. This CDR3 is CASSLRGIPQYF. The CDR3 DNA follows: TGTGCCAGCAGCTTAAGGGGGATTCCGCAGTATTTT. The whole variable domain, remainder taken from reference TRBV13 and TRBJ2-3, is AAGVIQSPRHLIKEKRETATLKCYPIPRHDTVYWYQQGPGQDPQFLISFYEKMQSDKGSIPDRFSAQQFSDYHSELNMSSLELGDSALYFCASSLRGIPQYFGPGTRLTVL.

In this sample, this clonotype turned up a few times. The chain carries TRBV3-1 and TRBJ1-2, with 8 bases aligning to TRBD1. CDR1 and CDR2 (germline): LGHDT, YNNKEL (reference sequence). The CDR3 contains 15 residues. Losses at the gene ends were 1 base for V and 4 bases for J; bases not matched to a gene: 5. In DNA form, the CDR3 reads TGTGCCAGCAGCCAAGGACAGGGGAAGGTCTATGGCTACACCTTC. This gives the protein CASSQGQGKVYGYTF.

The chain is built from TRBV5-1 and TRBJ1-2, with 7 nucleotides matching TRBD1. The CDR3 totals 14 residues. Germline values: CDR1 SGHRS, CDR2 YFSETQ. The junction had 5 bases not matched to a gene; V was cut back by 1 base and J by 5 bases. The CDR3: CASSLRGQWYGYTF. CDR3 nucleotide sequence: TGCGCCAGCAGCTTGCGGGGACAGTGGTATGGCTACACCTTC. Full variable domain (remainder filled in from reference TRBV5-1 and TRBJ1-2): KAGVTQTPRYLIKTRGQQVTLSCSPISGHRSVSWYQQTPGQGLQFLFEYFSETQRNKGNFPGRFSGRQFSNSRSEMNVSTLELGDSALYLCASSLRGQWYGYTFGSGTRLTVV.

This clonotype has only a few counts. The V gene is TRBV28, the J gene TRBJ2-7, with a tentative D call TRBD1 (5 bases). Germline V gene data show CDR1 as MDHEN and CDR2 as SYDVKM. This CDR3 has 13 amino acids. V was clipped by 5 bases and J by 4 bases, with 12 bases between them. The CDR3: CASSSQGIYEQYF. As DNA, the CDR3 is TGTGCCAGCAGTAGTCAGGGAATTTACGAGCAGTACTTC.